This T cell receptor (beta chain) derives from a study of blood T cell repertoires in COVID-19. Study overall: Nucleic acid was either cDNA or gDNA, and it came from T cells, B-cell-depleted T cells, or PBMCs.

TCRdb keeps only in-frame clones here, not all; method: immunoSEQ multiplex PCR. The sample includes roughly 200,000 clones, around 92% of them seen just once. Sample: PBMCs or T cells enriched from blood (not recorded which). The source is a woman in her 30s with acute COVID-19.

The CDR3 loop is CASSEGTGENYGYTF. The CDR3 bases are TGTGCCAGCTCGGAAGGGACAGGAGAGAACTATGGCTACACCTTC. The chain has TRBV18 and TRBJ1-2; 8 bases are a match to TRBD1. The CDR3 contains 15 residues. The J segment lost 2 bases and the V segment lost 6 bases, leaving 8 bases of the junction unmatched. From germline, CDR1 is KGHSH and CDR2 LQKENI.